This TCR beta chain is drawn from a study of blood T cell repertoires in COVID-19. Study-wide context: Acute and convalescent COVID-19 specimens originated in the United States, Italy and Spain.

Germline-derived CDR1 and CDR2 are MGHDK and SYGVNS. CDR3 length: 15 amino acids. Trimming pared 5 bases from V and 1 base from J, leaving 11 bases between. Methods used by the authors: Estimation of nucleated cell counts relied on the amplification of reference gene primers. TCRdb's copy holds only in-frame clones and misses some; the assay was immunoSEQ multiplex PCR. The DNA gave D and trimming, while V, J and clone size come from that table. Altogether roughly 68,000 clones are present, about 90% being singletons, with the ten largest covering around 4.5%. This clonotype was obtained from a human donor in a cohort sampled during active COVID-19. The chain links TRBV25-1 to TRBJ2-2; D is possibly TRBD1 (5 bases). The specimen was peripheral blood. The CDR3 DNA reads TGTGCCAGCAGTAAACCCCAGGGGAACACCGGGGAGCTGTTTTTT. This codes for CASSKPQGNTGELFF.